A selection of T cell receptor beta chains follows, all from one sample in a study of blood T cell repertoires in COVID-19. Generated by immunoSEQ multiplex PCR, the TCRdb table keeps only in-frame clones and is missing some. The data show around 86,000 clones, with less than 85% seen just once and over 35% held by the top ten. Input material: peripheral blood. These TCRs come from a man older than 75 with acute or convalescent COVID-19. CDR3s include the opening cysteine and the closing phenylalanine or tryptophan. Clone sizes are given selectively: once, few, many, or a class where the clone is expanded.

j_gene | v_gene | abundance | CDR3aa
TRBJ1-3 | TRBV6-5 | - | CASTARGPIGNTIYF
TRBJ2-3 | TRBV2 | once | CASAGGQGLTDTQYF
TRBJ1-6 | TRBV18 | - | CASSPQEASGSPLHF
TRBJ1-6 | TRBV30 | - | CAWRITGSGSPLHF
TRBJ2-3 | TRBV11-2 | - | CASSLVVSGRANTQYF
TRBJ1-1 | TRBV30 | - | CAWRRSQNTEAFF
TRBJ2-7 | TRBV5-1 | - | CASSPHAQGAREQYF
TRBJ1-4 | TRBV2 | - | CASSFLGQANEKLFF
TRBJ2-1 | TRBV30 | - | CAWSGAGSSYNEQFF
TRBJ2-1 | TRBV15 | - | CATRNAGGNYNEQFF
TRBJ1-2 | TRBV6-5 | - | CASSYLDSFNYGYTF
TRBJ2-4 | TRBV7-8 | once | CASSTGQGIAKNIQYF
TRBJ1-5 | TRBV28 | - | CASSLAGQGTNQPQHF
TRBJ1-6 | TRBV27 | - | CASSSAAIVSPLHF
TRBJ1-3 | TRBV6-5 | few | CASSYVQGSGNTIYF
TRBJ2-2 | TRBV2 | - | CASSLAGELFF
TRBJ2-7 | TRBV6-2/TRBV6-3 | - | CASSTSWRANYEQYF
TRBJ2-3 | TRBV6-4 | - | CTRATDTQYF
TRBJ2-1 | TRBV6-5 | - | CASSRGSYNEQFF
TRBJ2-7 | TRBV2 | once | CASRQGQFSREQYF
TRBJ2-7 | TRBV28 | - | CATNGLAYEQYF
TRBJ1-3 | TRBV12-5 | once | CASGLATGTGNTIYF
TRBJ2-1 | TRBV7-3 | few | CASSSLKLAAYSNEQFF
TRBJ1-1 | TRBV3-1/TRBV3-2 | - | CASSQVQGGTEAFF
TRBJ2-7 | TRBV28 | - | CASSPRQAVFQF
TRBJ1-2 | TRBV3-1/TRBV3-2 | - | CASSPPAGGIVNYGYTF
TRBJ2-6 | TRBV30 | - | CAWGQSDSGANVLTF
TRBJ2-2 | TRBV5-3 | - | CARSYDRGRVDTGELFF
TRBJ2-2 | TRBV18 | - | CASSPGQGDGELFF
TRBJ2-7 | TRBV2 | - | CARAGAYEQYF
TRBJ1-2 | TRBV19 | - | CASKQGARYGYTF
TRBJ1-1 | TRBV18 | - | CASSPTELGTEAFF
TRBJ1-4 | TRBV19 | - | CASSIGSGSEPGKLFF